This T cell receptor (beta chain) was identified in a study of cytomegalovirus exposure and HLA in healthy donors. Study-wide results and caveats: Researchers catalogued approximately 170 TCR beta chains as cytomegalovirus-associated. According to a subsequent analysis, TCR clusters identified in the first cohort showed a tendency to co-occur across the approximately 110 validation repertoires.

Data came from immunoSEQ multiplex PCR; TCRdb stores just in-frame clones and leaves some out. The sample shows 200,000 to 250,000 clones, around 88% of them seen only once. Remarks on this clone: The antigen is unknown.

The CDR3 has 19 residues. Germline assignment: CDR1 MDHEN and CDR2 SYDVKM. Trimming cost V 6 bases and J 0 bases; bases outside gene matches: 11. Sequencing was done on a sample of PBMCs. This chain links TRBV28 with TRBJ1-4; the match to TRBD1 covers 12 bases. The sequence came from a woman in her late teens or twenties in good health and CMV-seronegative. The CDR3 is CASSITGGQGAPTNEKLFF. The CDR3 DNA is TGTGCCAGCAGCATTACTGGGGGACAGGGGGCACCAACTAATGAAAAACTGTTTTTT.